This TCR beta chain was sequenced for a study of T cells in Graves' hyperthyroidism and ophthalmopathy. Whole-study findings and limits: The model identified upcoming ophthalmopathy a median approximately six months ahead of onset. Blood held most thyroid clonotypes expanded above 0.001 frequency.

The investigators amplified TCR beta CDR3 regions from RNA transcripts. First-round RT-PCR targeting the TCR CDR3 was performed with the HTBI primer set. TCRdb itself ran the multiplex PCR reads through MiXCR, one entry per CDR3 protein. The table lists around 300,000 distinct CDR3 sequences, 11% to 15% of them singletons. About this clonotype itself: Its antigen is still unknown.

Germline CDR1 is SGHTA and CDR2 is FQGNSA. The CDR3 contains 13 residues. The TCR was taken from a woman in her twenties or thirties with Graves' hyperthyroidism. The source material was blood. This chain uses TRBV7-2 with TRBJ2-5; no reliable D call. The CDR3 spells CADQLEREETQYF. The DNA of the CDR3 is TGTGCAGACCAGTTAGAAAGGGAAGAGACCCAGTACTTC.